The T cell receptor beta chain described here comes from a study of blood T cells in healthy people across ages. Study outcomes and limitations: Changes in expanded clonotypes were possibly confounded, as the CMV status of donors was unknown.

Worth noting for this clonotype: The target antigen is unknown.

The CDR3 is made up of 16 amino acids. Germline CDR1 LGHNA, CDR2 YNFKEQ. V dropped 3 bases and J dropped 1 base, with 15 bases sitting between them. Primers used in a second PCR of roughly 6 to 12 cycles were a sample-barcoded 5' primer and a J-beta primer mix. A single record per CDR3 protein comes from TCRdb applying MiXCR to the 5' RACE reads. The table has 900,000 to 950,000 distinct CDR3 sequences, almost 30% seen once; the top ten hold 9.5% to 13%. The sample was also linked to a second study, of T cells of mothers and their children.

The chain couples TRBV4-2 to TRBJ1-2; tentative D call: TRBD1 (6 bases). Sequenced material: blood. The origin of this receptor is a woman between 40 and 55 years old in good health. CDR3 in DNA: TGTGCCAGCAGCCAGAGATCCTCACAGGGTAACTATGGCTACACCTTC. This gives the protein CASSQRSSQGNYGYTF.